This is a list of T cell receptor beta chains from one sample in a study of CD8 T cells in ankylosing spondylitis. TCRdb processed the 5' RACE reads anew with MiXCR; each CDR3 protein has one entry. Of around 480,000 distinct CDR3 sequences listed, roughly 15% are singletons. The specimen sequenced was blood, either unsorted or a sorted T cell fraction (not recorded which). The receptor set was obtained from a male donor with ankylosing spondylitis. Each CDR3 is given with its conserved first and last residue. D genes are given only for firm matches. The size field is filled for only some rows; it gives once, few, many or a size class.

v_call	clone_size	j_call	d_call	cdr3_nt	cdr3_aa
TRBV7-2	.	TRBJ2-1	TRBD2	TGTGCCAGCAGCTACGTGGGAGGGCCCATCAATGAGCAGTTCTTC	CASSYVGGPINEQFF
TRBV20-1	.	TRBJ1-6	TRBD1	TGCAGTGCTAGATCCTCCGGGACAGAAAATAATTCACCCCTCCACTTT	CSARSSGTENNSPLHF
TRBV5-6	.	TRBJ1-1	.	TGTGCCAGCAGCCCGGGGACTTACGGCCGTGTGATGAACACTGAAGCTTTCTTT	CASSPGTYGRVMNTEAFF
TRBV30	.	TRBJ1-4	.	TGTGCCTGGAGTGTGACAGGCCGGGAAAAACTGTTTTTT	CAWSVTGREKLFF
TRBV15	few	TRBJ2-7	.	TGTGCCACCAGCAGAGTTGGCGAGAGCTCCTACGAGCAGTACTTC	CATSRVGESSYEQYF
TRBV7-2	few	TRBJ2-5	TRBD2	TGTGCCAGCAGCTTAGCGGGGACTAGCGTACAAGAGACCCAGTACTTC	CASSLAGTSVQETQYF
TRBV20-1	few	TRBJ1-5	TRBD1	TGCAGTGCTGCAATAACCCGGACAGGGCATCAGCCCCAGCATTTT	CSAAITRTGHQPQHF
TRBV7-2	.	TRBJ2-7	.	TGTGCCAGCAGCCCCCGACTAAAACCCTACGAGCAGTACTTC	CASSPRLKPYEQYF
TRBV20-1	few	TRBJ2-1	.	TGCAGTGCTAGCCCACCCTTTCGCCGGGACGGGGCTCATGAGCAGTTCTTC	CSASPPFRRDGAHEQFF
TRBV6-2/TRBV6-3	.	TRBJ1-2	TRBD1	TGTGCCAGCAGCATGACAGGGTTCGGCTACACCTTC	CASSMTGFGYTF
TRBV2	.	TRBJ2-1	.	TGTGCCAGCAGTGAGCGGGTAGGATTGGATGAGCAGTTCTTC	CASSERVGLDEQFF
TRBV5-1	few	TRBJ1-2	.	TGCGCCAGCAGCTTGGGGGACCTAACAGGGTCTAACTATGGCTACACCTTC	CASSLGDLTGSNYGYTF
TRBV28	few	TRBJ2-3	.	TGTGCCAGCAGTTTAATGGGGCAGGGATCGACAGATACGCAGTATTTT	CASSLMGQGSTDTQYF
TRBV24-1	few	TRBJ2-2	TRBD1	TGTGCCACCAGTGATACCACAGGGGGGAAGAACACCGGGGAGCTGTTTTTT	CATSDTTGGKNTGELFF
TRBV6-2/TRBV6-3	few	TRBJ1-1	.	TGTGCCAGCAGTTACGGCGGAGGGGCCTTCGGGGCTTTCTTT	CASSYGGGAFGAFF
TRBV29-1	.	TRBJ2-1	TRBD2	TGCAGCGGAATAGCGGGAGGGCTTTACAATGAGCAGTTCTTC	CSGIAGGLYNEQFF
TRBV11-3	.	TRBJ2-5	TRBD1	TGTGCCAGCAACAGGGGGTCCGAGACCCAGTACTTC	CASNRGSETQYF
TRBV24-1	.	TRBJ1-2	.	TGTGCCACCAGTGATTCTAACTATGGCTACACCTTC	CATSDSNYGYTF
TRBV29-1	few	TRBJ1-1	.	TGCAGCGTAAGGGTGGGAGGGCTGAACACTGAAGCTTTCTTT	CSVRVGGLNTEAFF
TRBV2	.	TRBJ2-2	.	TGTGCCAGCAGCCCAACTGCCGGGGAGCTGTTTTTT	CASSPTAGELFF
TRBV3-1	few	TRBJ2-1	TRBD1	TGTGCCAGCAGCCAAACCCGGGGGGGACAGGGGAAAAATGAGCAGTTCTTC	CASSQTRGGQGKNEQFF
TRBV7-9	many	TRBJ1-1	TRBD1	TGTGCCAGCAGCTCACCCACAGGGGTGTTGATGAACACTGAAGCTTTCTTT	CASSSPTGVLMNTEAFF
TRBV11-1	few	TRBJ2-1	.	TGTGCCAGCAGTCCTACTAGGCGGGGCACCTACAATGAGCAGTTCTTC	CASSPTRRGTYNEQFF
TRBV7-3	.	TRBJ2-1	.	TGTGCCAGCAGCTTGGAGGGGGCGGTGTACAATGAGCAGTTCTTC	CASSLEGAVYNEQFF
TRBV2	few	TRBJ2-7	TRBD1	TGTGCCAGCAGGGGAGTGGGACAGGGATTAAACGAGCAGTACTTC	CASRGVGQGLNEQYF
TRBV29-1	few	TRBJ2-7	.	TGCAGCGTCTACCGAGGGACCGTATCTGGGGAGCAGTACTTC	CSVYRGTVSGEQYF
TRBV7-2	.	TRBJ2-1	.	TGTGCCAGCAGCTGGGACTTCGATGAGCAGTTCTTC	CASSWDFDEQFF
TRBV6-1	.	TRBJ1-2	.	TGTGCCAGCAACACAGGACAGACCACTAACTATGGCTACACCTTC	CASNTGQTTNYGYTF
TRBV27	few	TRBJ2-6	TRBD1	TGTGCCAGCAGTCCACAGGGGGCGCTTTCTGGGGCCAACGTCCTGACTTTC	CASSPQGALSGANVLTF
TRBV23-1	.	TRBJ2-5	TRBD2	TGCGCCACCCCCTGGGAGGGAAATTCCCAAGAGACCCAGTACTTC	CATPWEGNSQETQYF
TRBV7-6	few	TRBJ1-6	.	TGTGCCAGCTCGCCGGGATTTGGATCACCCCTCCACTTT	CASSPGFGSPLHF
TRBV20-1	.	TRBJ1-2	TRBD1	TGCAGTGCTAGAGAGTTGGCAGGGGGCTATGGCTACACCTTC	CSARELAGGYGYTF
TRBV20-1	few	TRBJ1-2	TRBD1	TGCAGTGCTAGAGTTCCTGGCAGGGGGTATGGCTACACCTTC	CSARVPGRGYGYTF
TRBV19	few	TRBJ1-1	TRBD1	TGTGCCAGTAGGGACAGGGGATGGGACACTGAAGCTTTCTTT	CASRDRGWDTEAFF
TRBV28	.	TRBJ2-1	TRBD1	TGTGCCAGCAGCGATCGGGACAGGGGATACAATGAGCAGTTCTTC	CASSDRDRGYNEQFF
TRBV6-1	.	TRBJ2-5	TRBD1	TGTGCCAGCAGGCCCGACAGGGACCAAGAGACCCAGTACTTC	CASRPDRDQETQYF
TRBV29-1	many	TRBJ2-1	.	TGCAGCGTTGAAACGGTGGGCCGGGACAATGAGCAGTTCTTC	CSVETVGRDNEQFF
TRBV5-1	.	TRBJ2-2	TRBD1	TGCGCCAGCAGCCGCGGACAGGGGAGGGGGAAAACCGGGGAGCTGTTTTTT	CASSRGQGRGKTGELFF
TRBV2	few	TRBJ1-1	.	TGTGCCAGCAGTAGGGCCTTGGCTAACACTGAAGCTTTCTTT	CASSRALANTEAFF
TRBV5-4	.	TRBJ2-1	TRBD2	TGTGCCAGCAGCTTGGTTAGCGGGGCCTACAATGAGCAGTTCTTC	CASSLVSGAYNEQFF
TRBV7-9	few	TRBJ1-6	.	TGTGCCAGCAGCTTAGATACTTACAAAAATTCACCCCTCCACTTT	CASSLDTYKNSPLHF
TRBV28	.	TRBJ2-7	TRBD2	TGTGCCAGCAGTCCGCCTTGTACTAGCGGGAGATGCTACGAGCAGTACTTC	CASSPPCTSGRCYEQYF
TRBV7-9	many	TRBJ2-5	.	TGTGCCAGCAGCTCGGACCTTGATTCACAAGAGACCCAGTACTTC	CASSSDLDSQETQYF
TRBV20-1	few	TRBJ2-4	.	TGCAGTGCTACCCGCTTCCTGAACCAGGCGGAAAACATTCAGTACTTC	CSATRFLNQAENIQYF
TRBV20-1	.	TRBJ1-1	.	TGCAGTGCTAGACGGGGTCACCCGAACACTGAAGCTTTCTTT	CSARRGHPNTEAFF